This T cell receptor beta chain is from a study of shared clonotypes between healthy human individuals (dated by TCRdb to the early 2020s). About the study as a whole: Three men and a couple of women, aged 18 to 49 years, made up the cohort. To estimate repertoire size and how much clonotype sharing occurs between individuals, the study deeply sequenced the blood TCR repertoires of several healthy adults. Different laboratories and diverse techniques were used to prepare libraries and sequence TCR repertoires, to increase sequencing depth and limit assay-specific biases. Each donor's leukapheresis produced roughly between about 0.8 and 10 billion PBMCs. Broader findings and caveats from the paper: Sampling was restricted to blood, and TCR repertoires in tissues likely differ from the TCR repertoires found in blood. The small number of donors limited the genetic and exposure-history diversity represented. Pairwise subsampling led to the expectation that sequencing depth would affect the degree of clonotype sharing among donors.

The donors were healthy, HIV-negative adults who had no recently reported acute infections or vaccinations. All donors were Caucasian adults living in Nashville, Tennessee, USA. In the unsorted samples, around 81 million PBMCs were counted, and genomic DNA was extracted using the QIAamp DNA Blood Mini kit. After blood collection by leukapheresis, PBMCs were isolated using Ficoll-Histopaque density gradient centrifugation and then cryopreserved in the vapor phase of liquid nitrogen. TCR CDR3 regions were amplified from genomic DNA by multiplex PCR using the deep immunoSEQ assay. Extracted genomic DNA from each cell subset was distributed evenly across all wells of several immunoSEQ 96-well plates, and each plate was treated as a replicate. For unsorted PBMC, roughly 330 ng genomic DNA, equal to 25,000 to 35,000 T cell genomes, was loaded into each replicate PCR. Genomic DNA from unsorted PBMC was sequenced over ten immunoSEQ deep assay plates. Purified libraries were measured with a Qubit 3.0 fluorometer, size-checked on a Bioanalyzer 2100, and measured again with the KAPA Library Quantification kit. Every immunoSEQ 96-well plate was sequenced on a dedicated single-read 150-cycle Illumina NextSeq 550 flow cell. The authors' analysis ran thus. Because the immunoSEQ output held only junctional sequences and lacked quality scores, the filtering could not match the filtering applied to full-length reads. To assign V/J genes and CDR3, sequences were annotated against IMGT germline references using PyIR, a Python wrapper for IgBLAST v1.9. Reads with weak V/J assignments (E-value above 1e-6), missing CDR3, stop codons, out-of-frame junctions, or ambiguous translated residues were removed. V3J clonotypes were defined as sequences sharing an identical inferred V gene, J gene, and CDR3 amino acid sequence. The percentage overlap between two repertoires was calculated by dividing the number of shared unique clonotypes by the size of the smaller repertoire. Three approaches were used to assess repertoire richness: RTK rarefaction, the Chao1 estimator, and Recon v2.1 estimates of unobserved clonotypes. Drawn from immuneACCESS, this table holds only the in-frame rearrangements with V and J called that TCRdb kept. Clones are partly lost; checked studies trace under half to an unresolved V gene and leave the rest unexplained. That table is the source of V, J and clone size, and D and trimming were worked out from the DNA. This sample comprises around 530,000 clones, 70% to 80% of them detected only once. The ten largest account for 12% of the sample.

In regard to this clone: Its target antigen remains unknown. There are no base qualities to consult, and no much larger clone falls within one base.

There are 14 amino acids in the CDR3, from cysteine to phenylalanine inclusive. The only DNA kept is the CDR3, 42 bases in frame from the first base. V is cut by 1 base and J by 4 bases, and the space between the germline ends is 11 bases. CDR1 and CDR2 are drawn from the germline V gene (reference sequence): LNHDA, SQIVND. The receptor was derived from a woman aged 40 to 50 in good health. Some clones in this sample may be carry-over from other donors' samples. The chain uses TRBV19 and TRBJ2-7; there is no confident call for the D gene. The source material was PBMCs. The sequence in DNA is TGTGCCAGTAGTATAGCCGGGCCATCGTACGAGCAGTACTTC. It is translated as CASSIAGPSYEQYF.